A selection of T cell receptor beta chains follows, all from one sample in a study of cytomegalovirus exposure and HLA in healthy donors. TCRdb's table, derived via immunoSEQ multiplex PCR, lists solely in-frame clones and lacks some. The sample consists of 150,000 to 200,000 clones, 70% to 80% of them appearing once. Sequencing was done on a sample of PBMCs. Receptor source: a woman aged 25 to 45 in good health and CMV-seropositive. CDR3s include the opening cysteine and the closing phenylalanine or tryptophan. The order of the fields is clone size, CDR3 length, J gene, V gene, D gene, CDR3 protein, CDR3 DNA. The D gene is left open where the match is weak. The listing skips clone size in some rows; elsewhere it reads once, few, many or a size class.

size: .; length: 15; J: TRBJ2-1; V: TRBV18; D: .; CDR3: CASSPAQRSYNEQFF; DNA: TGTGCCAGCTCACCCGCACAGCGGAGCTACAATGAGCAGTTCTTC
size: .; length: 15; J: TRBJ1-4; V: TRBV19; D: .; CDR3: CASSLPPQLGEKLFF; DNA: TGTGCCAGTAGCTTACCACCCCAGCTAGGTGAAAAACTGTTTTTT
size: .; length: 16; J: TRBJ2-2; V: TRBV4-2; D: TRBD2; CDR3: CASSQEVAGNTGELFF; DNA: TGTGCCAGCAGCCAAGAGGTAGCGGGGAACACCGGGGAGCTGTTTTTT
size: .; length: 15; J: TRBJ2-7; V: TRBV19; D: TRBD1; CDR3: CASTRSGTGSYEQYF; DNA: TGTGCCAGTACCAGATCCGGGACAGGCTCCTACGAGCAGTACTTC
size: .; length: 13; J: TRBJ1-4; V: TRBV30; D: .; CDR3: CAWSVRYNEKLFF; DNA: TGTGCCTGGAGTGTACGGTATAATGAAAAACTGTTTTTT
size: few; length: 15; J: TRBJ1-1; V: TRBV2; D: TRBD1; CDR3: CASRKTGGMNTEAFF; DNA: TGTGCCAGCAGAAAGACAGGGGGTATGAACACTGAAGCTTTCTTT
size: .; length: 17; J: TRBJ2-5; V: TRBV28; D: TRBD1; CDR3: CASSSLIRQGRRETQYF; DNA: TGTGCCAGCAGTTCCCTGATCAGACAGGGGAGGAGGGAGACCCAGTACTTC
size: .; length: 15; J: TRBJ2-5; V: TRBV7-2; D: .; CDR3: CASSLGTFKGETQYF; DNA: TGTGCCAGCAGCTTGGGGACTTTCAAAGGGGAGACCCAGTACTTC
size: .; length: 17; J: TRBJ1-3; V: TRBV28; D: TRBD1; CDR3: CASSFLRQGGTGNTIYF; DNA: TGTGCCAGCAGTTTCCTCCGACAGGGGGGAACTGGAAACACCATATATTTT
size: .; length: 11; J: TRBJ2-1; V: TRBV25-1; D: .; CDR3: CASSVFVEQFF; DNA: TGTGCCAGCAGCGTGTTCGTAGAGCAGTTCTTC
size: .; length: 16; J: TRBJ2-1; V: TRBV25-1; D: TRBD1; CDR3: CASSEWAQGVYNEQFF; DNA: TGTGCCAGCAGTGAATGGGCACAGGGGGTCTACAATGAGCAGTTCTTC
size: .; length: 15; J: TRBJ2-7; V: TRBV11-2; D: TRBD2; CDR3: CASSPGTSDHYEQYF; DNA: TGTGCCAGCAGCCCAGGGACTAGCGATCACTACGAGCAGTACTTC
size: .; length: 13; J: TRBJ1-2; V: TRBV5-6; D: .; CDR3: CASSSGYNYGYTF; DNA: TGTGCCAGCAGTTCGGGATACAACTATGGCTACACCTTC
size: .; length: 15; J: TRBJ2-7; V: TRBV10-2; D: .; CDR3: CASSVGPSAGYEQYF; DNA: TGCGCCAGCAGTGTGGGTCCTTCTGCAGGATACGAGCAGTACTTC
size: .; length: 16; J: TRBJ2-5; V: TRBV7-9; D: .; CDR3: CASSLADRAYQETQYF; DNA: TGTGCCAGCAGCCTGGCGGACAGAGCTTACCAAGAGACCCAGTACTTC
size: .; length: 16; J: TRBJ2-7; V: TRBV2; D: .; CDR3: CASSPTQDSFRYEQYF; DNA: TGTGCCAGCAGCCCAACCCAGGACAGTTTTCGTTACGAGCAGTACTTC
size: .; length: 15; J: TRBJ2-3; V: TRBV11-2; D: TRBD2; CDR3: CASSLLAGGPDTQYF; DNA: TGTGCCAGCAGTCTCTTAGCGGGAGGGCCTGATACGCAGTATTTT
size: .; length: 12; J: TRBJ1-1; V: TRBV7-2; D: .; CDR3: CASSLVDTEAFF; DNA: TGTGCCAGCAGCTTAGTAGACACTGAAGCTTTCTTT
size: .; length: 15; J: TRBJ1-5; V: TRBV30; D: .; CDR3: CAWSGPGQGDQPQHF; DNA: TGTGCCTGGAGTGGGCCAGGGCAGGGCGATCAGCCCCAGCATTTT
size: .; length: 12; J: TRBJ2-3; V: TRBV7-2; D: .; CDR3: CASSLVSDTQYF; DNA: TGTGCCAGCAGCTTAGTCTCCGATACGCAGTATTTT
size: .; length: 13; J: TRBJ2-7; V: TRBV11-2; D: .; CDR3: CASSPTPGTKKYF; DNA: TGTGCCAGCAGCCCGACTCCGGGGACAAAGAAGTACTTC
size: .; length: 15; J: TRBJ2-7; V: TRBV5-4; D: TRBD2; CDR3: CASSSGVAGPYEQYF; DNA: TGTGCCAGCAGCTCTGGCGTAGCGGGGCCCTACGAGCAGTACTTC
size: .; length: 14; J: TRBJ2-7; V: TRBV19; D: .; CDR3: CASSIRRGGYEQYF; DNA: TGTGCCAGTAGTATTAGGAGGGGAGGATACGAGCAGTACTTC